This TCR beta chain was recorded in a study of CD8+CD57+ T cells in acquired aplastic anemia. In the study overall: Isolated CD4+ and CD8+ cells, once sorted, yielded DNA averaging around 3.1 ug.

Investigators profiled TCR beta VDJ and CDR3 from genomic DNA template. TCRdb re-analysed the reads in MiXCR, keeping a single row per CDR3 protein. The sample has hundreds of thousands of distinct CDR3 sequences, more than 25% seen once; the top ten hold 0.7% to 1%. This clonotype has more than one count but fewer than ten. Selection for sequencing was limited to patients who had shown CD8+CD57+ cell expansion by flow cytometry. Germline V gives CDR1 SGHAT, CDR2 FQNNGV. V was clipped by 0 bases and J by 1 base, with 9 bases between them. The CDR3 is 15 residues long. V gene TRBV11-2 combines with J gene TRBJ1-2; D is undetermined. The sample consisted of sorted CD4+, CD8+, or CD8+CD57+ T cells (not recorded which) from PBMCs. This clonotype was sampled from a human donor with aplastic anemia. The CDR3 coding sequence is TGTGCCAGCAGCTTAGACAGGACTTATAACTATGGCTACACCTTC. It encodes CASSLDRTYNYGYTF.